The rows below give T cell receptor beta chains drawn from one sample of a study of OX40 agonist ivuxolimab in advanced cancers. Libraries were prepared by immunoSEQ multiplex PCR; TCRdb keeps only in-frame clonotypes and omits some of them. The data contain tens of thousands of clones, approximately 84% of them singletons. Material: CD4+ or CD8+ T cells sorted from blood, obtained in a trial of the OX40 agonist ivuxolimab. The receptors were sampled from an adult with an advanced solid tumor such as melanoma, head and neck, liver or kidney cancer. Both conserved end residues are part of each CDR3. The order of the fields is J gene, D gene, V gene, clone size, CDR3 protein, CDR3 DNA. A D gene is named only where the DNA matches it firmly. Some rows have no size entry. The others give once, few or many, or a class for an expanded clone.

TRBJ2-3,TRBD2,TRBV19,.,CASSGSSGGGTDTQYF,TGTGCCAGTAGTGGGTCTAGCGGGGGAGGAACAGATACGCAGTATTTT
TRBJ1-2,.,TRBV5-8,.,CASSPEPTGRSYYGYTF,TGTGCCAGCAGCCCGGAACCTACAGGGAGGAGCTACTATGGCTACACCTTC
TRBJ1-2,TRBD1,TRBV11-3,many,CASSSPSGTDVFYGYTF,TGTGCCAGCAGCTCCCCCTCCGGGACAGACGTTTTCTATGGCTACACCTTC
TRBJ2-1,.,TRBV5-4,.,CASSLGDTIPGSEQFF,TGTGCCAGCAGCCTAGGTGACACGATCCCAGGGTCTGAGCAGTTCTTC
TRBJ1-1,.,TRBV27,.,CASSSNLGGTEAFF,TGTGCCAGCAGTTCGAACCTGGGGGGCACTGAAGCTTTCTTT
TRBJ2-7,TRBD2,TRBV6-5,.,CASSRGGLGEQYF,TGTGCCAGCAGTCGGGGGGGGTTAGGGGAGCAGTACTTC
TRBJ2-2,.,TRBV5-1,once,CASSFGGTNTGELFF,TGCGCCAGCAGCTTTGGAGGGACGAACACCGGGGAGCTGTTTTTT
TRBJ2-1,TRBD1,TRBV2,.,CASSQTTGVGEQFF,TGTGCCAGCAGTCAGACGACAGGGGTAGGTGAGCAGTTCTTC
TRBJ1-5,.,TRBV2,.,CASLRQVNQPQHF,TGTGCCAGCCTGCGACAGGTCAATCAGCCCCAGCATTTT
TRBJ2-7,.,TRBV6-5,.,CASSYAGTKGGQYF,TGTGCCAGCAGTTACGCAGGTACGAAAGGCGGGCAGTACTTC
TRBJ1-3,.,TRBV30,.,CAWSPGDTIYF,TGTGCCTGGAGCCCCGGGGACACCATATATTTT
TRBJ1-2,TRBD1,TRBV9,few,CASSPRRDSHYGYTF,TGTGCCAGCAGCCCTAGGCGGGACAGCCACTATGGCTACACCTTC
TRBJ1-5,.,TRBV4-2,.,CASSPEGQYNQPQHF,TGTGCCAGCAGCCCAGAAGGACAGTACAATCAGCCCCAGCATTTT
TRBJ1-1,.,TRBV10-3,.,CAIRGGVTEAFF,TGTGCCATCAGGGGAGGGGTCACTGAAGCTTTCTTT
TRBJ1-2,.,TRBV6-5,few,CASSYGQGSYGYTF,TGTGCCAGCAGTTACGGGCAGGGTAGCTATGGCTACACCTTC
TRBJ2-1,TRBD1,TRBV30,.,CAWRGDRGSEQFF,TGTGCCTGGAGGGGTGACAGGGGTAGTGAGCAGTTCTTC
TRBJ2-5,.,TRBV5-1,.,CASSLGGFGETQYF,TGCGCCAGCAGCTTGGGCGGGTTTGGAGAGACCCAGTACTTC
TRBJ2-2,.,TRBV15,.,CATSRDLGPGELFF,TGTGCCACCAGCAGGGACTTAGGGCCCGGGGAGCTGTTTTTT
TRBJ2-5,.,TRBV7-6,once,CASSLAWVQETQYF,TGTGCCAGCAGCTTAGCATGGGTCCAAGAGACCCAGTACTTC
TRBJ2-7,TRBD1,TRBV7-9,.,CASSSPGQAYEQYF,TGTGCCAGCAGCAGCCCGGGACAGGCCTACGAGCAGTACTTC
TRBJ1-1,.,TRBV6-5,.,CASSRSVGGDTEAFF,TGTGCCAGCAGTCGCTCTGTGGGAGGCGACACTGAAGCTTTCTTT
TRBJ2-1,.,TRBV29-1,.,CSVSQRDNEQFF,TGCAGCGTCTCCCAGAGGGACAATGAGCAGTTCTTC
TRBJ2-7,.,TRBV21-1,.,CASSKVLDNIYSYEQYF,TGTGCCAGCAGCAAAGTTTTAGACAACATCTACTCCTACGAGCAGTACTTC
TRBJ1-2,.,TRBV6-5,once,CASSYPDRGGYTF,TGTGCCAGCAGTTACCCGGACAGAGGTGGCTACACCTTC
TRBJ2-1,TRBD2,TRBV5-1,.,CASSLGTSGGQVNEQFF,TGCGCCAGCAGCTTAGGAACTAGCGGGGGGCAAGTCAATGAGCAGTTCTTC
TRBJ1-2,TRBD1,TRBV19,.,CASSTYRGDGYTF,TGTGCCAGTAGTACTTACAGGGGGGATGGCTACACCTTC
TRBJ1-1,.,TRBV14,.,CASSLLGGGTEAFF,TGTGCCAGCAGCCTGCTTGGGGGAGGCACTGAAGCTTTCTTT
TRBJ1-6,TRBD1,TRBV27,.,CASSPRDSRSYNSPLHF,TGTGCCAGCAGTCCCCGGGACAGTCGTTCCTATAATTCACCCCTCCACTTT
TRBJ1-1,.,TRBV5-1,.,CASSLTVGSTEAFF,TGCGCCAGCAGCTTGACAGTTGGGTCCACTGAAGCTTTCTTT
TRBJ1-2,.,TRBV4-1,.,CASSQGRGANYGYTF,TGCGCCAGCAGCCAAGGCCGGGGCGCTAACTATGGCTACACCTTC
TRBJ2-7,TRBD1,TRBV6-4,.,CASSKTGTGEQYF,TGTGCCAGCAGTAAAACCGGGACAGGGGAACAGTACTTC
TRBJ2-1,TRBD2,TRBV4-2,.,CASSQDGTGGPYNEQFF,TGTGCCAGCAGCCAAGATGGGACGGGGGGACCTTACAATGAGCAGTTCTTC
TRBJ1-1,.,TRBV6-5,once,CASSYSRTVTEAFF,TGTGCCAGCAGTTACTCGAGGACGGTCACTGAAGCTTTCTTT
TRBJ1-1,TRBD1,TRBV27,once,CASSWTGNTEAFF,TGTGCCAGCAGCTGGACAGGGAACACTGAAGCTTTCTTT
TRBJ2-7,TRBD1,TRBV5-1,.,CASRQQGATYEQYF,TGCGCCAGCAGACAACAGGGGGCTACCTACGAGCAGTACTTC
TRBJ2-7,TRBD1,TRBV5-1,.,CASSLESGGSSYEQYF,TGCGCCAGCAGCTTGGAGTCAGGGGGTAGCTCCTACGAGCAGTACTTC
TRBJ2-7,TRBD1,TRBV6-5,.,CASSYSGQGAYEQYF,TGTGCCAGCAGTTACTCAGGACAGGGTGCCTACGAGCAGTACTTC
TRBJ2-1,.,TRBV15,.,CATSRVDSNEQFF,TGTGCCACCAGCAGAGTTGACAGCAATGAGCAGTTCTTC
TRBJ1-1,.,TRBV5-5,once,CASSLAGGYEAFF,TGTGCCAGCAGCTTGGCCGGGGGGTATGAAGCTTTCTTT
TRBJ2-2,.,TRBV4-1,.,CASSQVGGLNTGELFF,TGCGCCAGCAGCCAAGTGGGGGGGCTAAACACCGGGGAGCTGTTTTTT
TRBJ1-3,.,TRBV5-6,.,CASSWGLVSPSGNTIYF,TGTGCCAGCAGCTGGGGGTTGGTCAGCCCCTCTGGAAACACCATATATTTT
TRBJ1-3,.,TRBV6-5,.,CASGAGNTIYF,TGTGCCAGCGGAGCTGGAAACACCATATATTTT
TRBJ2-7,TRBD1,TRBV4-2,.,CASTGQGSYEQYF,TGTGCCAGCACAGGACAGGGTTCCTACGAGCAGTACTTC
TRBJ2-1,TRBD2,TRBV27,.,CASSFRLAGDYNEQFF,TGTGCCAGCAGTTTCCGACTAGCGGGTGACTACAATGAGCAGTTCTTC
TRBJ1-2,.,TRBV10-3,.,CAITGHGGNYGYTF,TGTGCCATCACTGGACATGGGGGTAACTATGGCTACACCTTC
TRBJ2-7,TRBD2,TRBV5-1,.,CASQGLAGAYEQYF,TGCGCCAGCCAAGGACTAGCGGGGGCCTACGAGCAGTACTTC
TRBJ1-1,.,TRBV11-2,.,CASSPGGRTEAFF,TGTGCCAGCAGCCCCGGAGGGCGCACTGAAGCTTTCTTT
TRBJ2-7,.,TRBV6-5,.,CASSYGTLYEQYF,TGTGCCAGCAGTTACGGGACCTTGTACGAGCAGTACTTC
TRBJ2-2,.,TRBV6-4,.,CASSDTYGSGELFF,TGTGCCAGCAGTGACACATACGGGTCCGGGGAGCTGTTTTTT
TRBJ1-5,TRBD1,TRBV2,.,CASSFGQGHQPQHF,TGTGCCAGCTCCTTTGGACAGGGTCATCAGCCCCAGCATTTT
TRBJ1-2,TRBD1,TRBV10-1,once,CAPRGDRGSLNYGYTF,TGCGCCCCCCGGGGAGACAGGGGCTCCCTCAACTATGGCTACACCTTC